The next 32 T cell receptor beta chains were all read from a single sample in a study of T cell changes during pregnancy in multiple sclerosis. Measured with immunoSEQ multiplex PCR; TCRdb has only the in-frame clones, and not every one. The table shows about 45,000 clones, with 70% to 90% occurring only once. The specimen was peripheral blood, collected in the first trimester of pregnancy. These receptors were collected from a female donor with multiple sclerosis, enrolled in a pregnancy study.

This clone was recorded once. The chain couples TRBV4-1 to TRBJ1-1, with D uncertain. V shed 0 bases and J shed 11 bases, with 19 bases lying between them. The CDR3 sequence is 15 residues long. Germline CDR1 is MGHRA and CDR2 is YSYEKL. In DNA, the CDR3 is TGCGCCAGCAGCCAAGAGTACAGCAGACCGAACATGGCTTTCTTT. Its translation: CASSQEYSRPNMAFF.

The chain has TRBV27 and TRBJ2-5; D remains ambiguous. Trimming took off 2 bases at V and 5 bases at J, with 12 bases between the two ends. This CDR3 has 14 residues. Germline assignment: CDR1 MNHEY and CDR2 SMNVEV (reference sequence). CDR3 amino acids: CASSLRRFRETQYF. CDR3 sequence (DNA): TGTGCCAGCAGTTTAAGGAGATTCCGGGAGACCCAGTACTTC.

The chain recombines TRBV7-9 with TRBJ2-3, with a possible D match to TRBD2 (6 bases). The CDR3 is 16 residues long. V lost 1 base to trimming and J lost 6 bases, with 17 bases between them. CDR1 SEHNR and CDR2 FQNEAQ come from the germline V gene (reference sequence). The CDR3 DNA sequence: TGTGCCAGCAGCTTAGATCCCGGGAGAGCTCTGGATACGCAGTATTTT. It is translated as CASSLDPGRALDTQYF.

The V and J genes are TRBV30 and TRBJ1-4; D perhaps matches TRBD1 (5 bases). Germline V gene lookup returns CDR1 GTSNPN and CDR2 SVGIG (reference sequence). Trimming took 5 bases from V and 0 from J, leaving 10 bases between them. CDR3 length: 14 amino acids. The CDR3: CAWGGGTTNEKLFF. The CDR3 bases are TGTGCCTGGGGGGGAGGTACAACTAATGAAAAACTGTTTTTT.

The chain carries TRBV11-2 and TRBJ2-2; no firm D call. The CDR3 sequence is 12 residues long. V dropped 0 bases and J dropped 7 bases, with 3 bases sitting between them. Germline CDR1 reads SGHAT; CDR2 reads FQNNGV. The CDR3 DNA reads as TGTGCCAGCAGCTTAGAACTCGGGGAGCTGTTTTTT. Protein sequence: CASSLELGELFF.

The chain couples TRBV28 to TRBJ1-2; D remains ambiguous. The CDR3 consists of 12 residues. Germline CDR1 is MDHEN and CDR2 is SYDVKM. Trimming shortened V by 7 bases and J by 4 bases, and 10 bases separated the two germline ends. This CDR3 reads CASMYYGYGYTF. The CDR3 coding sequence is TGTGCCAGCATGTACTACGGCTATGGCTACACCTTC.

The CDR3 coding sequence is TGTGCCAGCAGTTTGAGGGGGATGGGGAGCGAGACCCAGTACTTC. It translates to CASSLRGMGSETQYF. The chain couples TRBV28 to TRBJ2-5; perhaps TRBD1 as D (6 bases). The CDR3 contains 15 residues. The germline CDR1 and CDR2 sequences are MDHEN and SYDVKM. V shed 3 bases and J shed 5 bases, with 16 bases lying between them.

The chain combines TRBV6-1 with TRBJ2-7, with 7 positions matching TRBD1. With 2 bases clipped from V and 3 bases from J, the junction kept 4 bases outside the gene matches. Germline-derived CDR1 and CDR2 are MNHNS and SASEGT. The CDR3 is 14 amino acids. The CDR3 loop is CASSEFWDSYEQYF. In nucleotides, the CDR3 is TGTGCCAGCAGTGAATTTTGGGACAGCTACGAGCAGTACTTC.

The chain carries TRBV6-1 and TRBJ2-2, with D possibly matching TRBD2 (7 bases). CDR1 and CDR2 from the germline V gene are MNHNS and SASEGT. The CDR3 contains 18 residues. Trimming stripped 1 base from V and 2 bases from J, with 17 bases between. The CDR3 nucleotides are TGTGCCAGCAGTGAAGACCCTGGGGGGGGCCTTAACACCGGGGAGCTGTTTTTT. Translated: CASSEDPGGGLNTGELFF.

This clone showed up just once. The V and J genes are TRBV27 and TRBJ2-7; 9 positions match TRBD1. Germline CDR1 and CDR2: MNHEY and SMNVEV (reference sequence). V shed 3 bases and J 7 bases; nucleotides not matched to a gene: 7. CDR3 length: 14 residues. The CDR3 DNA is TGTGCCAGCAGTTTGGTGGGACAGGGTGGAGAGCAGTACTTC. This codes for CASSLVGQGGEQYF.

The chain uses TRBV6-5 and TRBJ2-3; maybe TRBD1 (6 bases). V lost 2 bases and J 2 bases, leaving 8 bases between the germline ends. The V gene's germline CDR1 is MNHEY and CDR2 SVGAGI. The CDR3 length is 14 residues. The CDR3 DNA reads TGTGCCAGCAGTTACGGGACATACACAGATACGCAGTATTTT. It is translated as CASSYGTYTDTQYF.

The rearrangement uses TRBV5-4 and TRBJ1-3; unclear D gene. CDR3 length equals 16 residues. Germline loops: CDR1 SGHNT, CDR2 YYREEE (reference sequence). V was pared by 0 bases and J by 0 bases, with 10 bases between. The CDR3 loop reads CASSLAARSSGNTIYF. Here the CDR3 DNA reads TGTGCCAGCAGCTTGGCTGCCCGCAGCTCTGGAAACACCATATATTTT.

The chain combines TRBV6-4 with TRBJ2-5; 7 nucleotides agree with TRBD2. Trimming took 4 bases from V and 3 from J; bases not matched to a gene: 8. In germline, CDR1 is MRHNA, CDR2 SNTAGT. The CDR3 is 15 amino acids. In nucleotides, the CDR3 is TGTGCCAGCAGTGGGGAGGGATTGGGGAAAGAGACCCAGTACTTC. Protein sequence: CASSGEGLGKETQYF.

The DNA of the CDR3 is TGTGCCAGCAGCGTTCCCCCTTCGGGCATTCAGTACTTC. This codes for CASSVPPSGIQYF. The J gene is TRBJ2-4, the V gene TRBV9; no clear D gene. From germline, CDR1 is SGDLS and CDR2 YYNGEE. Between the trimmed V and J ends, which lost 2 bases and 9 bases, there was a span of 12 bases. The length of the CDR3 is 13 residues.

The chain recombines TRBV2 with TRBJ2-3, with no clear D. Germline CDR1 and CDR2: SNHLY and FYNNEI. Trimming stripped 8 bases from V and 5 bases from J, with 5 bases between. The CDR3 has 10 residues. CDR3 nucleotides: TGTGCCAGCGCGGAAGATACGCAGTATTTT. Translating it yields CASAEDTQYF.

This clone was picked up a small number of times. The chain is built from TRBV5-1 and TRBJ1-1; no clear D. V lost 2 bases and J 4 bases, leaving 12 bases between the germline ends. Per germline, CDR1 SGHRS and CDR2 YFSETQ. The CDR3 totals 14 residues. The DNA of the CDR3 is TGCGCCAGCAGCTTAGATCCCCGCGGCACTGAAGCTTTCTTT. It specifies CASSLDPRGTEAFF. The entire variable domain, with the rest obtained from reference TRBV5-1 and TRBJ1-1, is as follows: KAGVTQTPRYLIKTRGQQVTLSCSPISGHRSVSWYQQTPGQGLQFLFEYFSETQRNKGNFPGRFSGRQFSNSRSEMNVSTLELGDSALYLCASSLDPRGTEAFFGQGTRLTVV.

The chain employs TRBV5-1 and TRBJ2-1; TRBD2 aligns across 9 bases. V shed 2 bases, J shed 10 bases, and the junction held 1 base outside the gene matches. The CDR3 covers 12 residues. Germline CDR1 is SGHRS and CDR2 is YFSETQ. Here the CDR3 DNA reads TGCGCCAGCAGCTTTAGCGGGGGAGAGCAGTTCTTC. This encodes CASSFSGGEQFF.

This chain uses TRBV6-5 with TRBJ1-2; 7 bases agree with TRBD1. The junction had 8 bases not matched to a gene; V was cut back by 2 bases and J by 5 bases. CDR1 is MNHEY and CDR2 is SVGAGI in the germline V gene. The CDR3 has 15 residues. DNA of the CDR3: TGTGCCAGCAGTTACGCCGGGGCAGGGGGGTATGGCTACACCTTC. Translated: CASSYAGAGGYGYTF.

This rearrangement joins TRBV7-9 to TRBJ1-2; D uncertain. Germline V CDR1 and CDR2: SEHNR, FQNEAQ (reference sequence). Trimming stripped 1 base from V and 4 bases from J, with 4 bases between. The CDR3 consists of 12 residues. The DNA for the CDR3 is TGTGCCAGCAGCTTAGAAGCCTATGGCTACACCTTC. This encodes CASSLEAYGYTF.

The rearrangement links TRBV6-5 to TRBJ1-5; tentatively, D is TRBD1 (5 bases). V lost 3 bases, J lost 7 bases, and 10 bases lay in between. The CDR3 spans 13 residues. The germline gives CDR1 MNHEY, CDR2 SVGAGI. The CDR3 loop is CASSYRGEQPQHF. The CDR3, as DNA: TGTGCCAGCAGTTATCGGGGGGAGCAGCCCCAGCATTTT.

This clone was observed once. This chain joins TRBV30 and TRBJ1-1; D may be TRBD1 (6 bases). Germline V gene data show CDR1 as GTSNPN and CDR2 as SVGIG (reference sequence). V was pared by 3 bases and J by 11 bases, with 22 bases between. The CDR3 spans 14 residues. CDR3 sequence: CAWSAGSGEQEAFF. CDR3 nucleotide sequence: TGTGCCTGGAGCGCTGGATCAGGGGAGCAGGAGGCTTTCTTT.

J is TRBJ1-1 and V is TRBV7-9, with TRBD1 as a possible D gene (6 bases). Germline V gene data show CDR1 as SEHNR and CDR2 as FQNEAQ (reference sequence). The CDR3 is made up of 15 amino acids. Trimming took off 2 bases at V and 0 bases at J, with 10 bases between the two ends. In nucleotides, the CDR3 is TGTGCCAGCAGCTTAACGGGGGGCGTGAACACTGAAGCTTTCTTT. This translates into CASSLTGGVNTEAFF.

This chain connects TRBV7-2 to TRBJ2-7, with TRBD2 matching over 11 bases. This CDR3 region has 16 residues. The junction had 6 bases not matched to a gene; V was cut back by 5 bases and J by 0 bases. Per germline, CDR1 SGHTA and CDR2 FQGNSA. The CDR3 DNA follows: TGTGCCAGCAGCCGCACTAGCGGGAGAGTCTCCTACGAGCAGTACTTC. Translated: CASSRTSGRVSYEQYF. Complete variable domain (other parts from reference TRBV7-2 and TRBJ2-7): GAGVSQSPSNKVTEKGKDVELRCDPISGHTALYWYRQSLGQGLEFLIYFQGNSAPDKSGLPSDRFSAERTGGSVSTLTIQRTQQEDSAVYLCASSRTSGRVSYEQYFGPGTRLTVT.

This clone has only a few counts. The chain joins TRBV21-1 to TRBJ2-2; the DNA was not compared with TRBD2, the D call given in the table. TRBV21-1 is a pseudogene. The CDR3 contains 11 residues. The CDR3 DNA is TGTGCCAGCAGCAAAGAGACTAGCGTCTCTTTT. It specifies CASSKETSVSF.

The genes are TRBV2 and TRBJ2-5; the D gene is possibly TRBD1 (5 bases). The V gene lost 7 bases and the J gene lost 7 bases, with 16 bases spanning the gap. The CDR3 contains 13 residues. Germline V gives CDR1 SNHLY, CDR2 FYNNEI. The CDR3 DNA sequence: TGTGCCAGCACCCCAGGGCCCCTGGGGACCCAGTACTTC. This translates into CASTPGPLGTQYF.

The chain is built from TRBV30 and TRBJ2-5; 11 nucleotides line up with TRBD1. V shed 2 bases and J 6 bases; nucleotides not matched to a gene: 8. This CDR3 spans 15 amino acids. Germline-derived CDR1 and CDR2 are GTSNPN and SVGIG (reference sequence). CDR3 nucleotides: TGTGCCTGGAGTCAAGGACAGGGGGCCCTGCAGACCCAGTACTTC. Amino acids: CAWSQGQGALQTQYF.

CDR3: CASSSIIRDSEAFF. DNA for the CDR3: TGTGCCAGCAGCTCGATAATCCGGGACAGCGAAGCTTTCTTT. This rearrangement joins TRBV7-9 to TRBJ1-1; 7 nucleotides agree with TRBD1. This CDR3 contains 14 residues. The junction had 10 bases not matched to a gene; V was cut back by 4 bases and J by 8 bases. Germline V gene sequence: CDR1 SEHNR, CDR2 FQNEAQ (reference sequence). Full variable domain (rest looked up from reference TRBV7-9 and TRBJ1-1): DTGVSQNPRHKITKRGQNVTFRCDPISEHNRLYWYRQTLGQGPEFLTYFQNEAQLEKSRLLSDRFSAERPKGSFSTLEIQRTEQGDSAMYLCASSSIIRDSEAFFGQGTRLTVV.

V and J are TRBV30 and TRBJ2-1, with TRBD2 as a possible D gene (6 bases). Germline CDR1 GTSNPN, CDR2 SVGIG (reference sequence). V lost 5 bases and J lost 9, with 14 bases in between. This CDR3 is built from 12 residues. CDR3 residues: CAWGQGLVEQFF. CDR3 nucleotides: TGTGCCTGGGGGCAGGGACTCGTTGAGCAGTTCTTC.

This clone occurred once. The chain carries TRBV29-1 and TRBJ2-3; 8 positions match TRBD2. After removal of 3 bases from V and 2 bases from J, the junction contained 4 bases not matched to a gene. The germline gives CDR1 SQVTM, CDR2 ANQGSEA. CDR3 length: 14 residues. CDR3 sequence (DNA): TGCAGCGTTGACGGGGGGGCCAACACAGATACGCAGTATTTT. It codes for CSVDGGANTDTQYF.

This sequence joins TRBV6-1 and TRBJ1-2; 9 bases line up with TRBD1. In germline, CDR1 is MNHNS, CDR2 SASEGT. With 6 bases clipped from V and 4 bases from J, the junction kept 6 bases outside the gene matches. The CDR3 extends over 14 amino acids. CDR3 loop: CASRTQGAVYGYTF. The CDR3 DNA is TGTGCCAGCAGGACACAGGGGGCGGTCTATGGCTACACCTTC.

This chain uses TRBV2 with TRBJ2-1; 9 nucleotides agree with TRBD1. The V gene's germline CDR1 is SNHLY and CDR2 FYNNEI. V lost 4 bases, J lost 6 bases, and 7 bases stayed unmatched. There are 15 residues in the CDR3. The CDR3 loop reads CASSAPMDRGNEQFF. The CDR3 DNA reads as TGTGCCAGCAGTGCCCCGATGGACAGGGGCAATGAGCAGTTCTTC.

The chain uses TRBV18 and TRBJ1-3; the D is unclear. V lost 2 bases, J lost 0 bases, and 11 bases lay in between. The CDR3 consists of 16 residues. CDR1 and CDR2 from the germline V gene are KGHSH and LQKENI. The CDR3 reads CASSPTIGISGNTIYF. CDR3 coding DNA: TGTGCCAGCTCACCAACGATCGGTATCTCTGGAAACACCATATATTTT.